A selection of T cell receptor beta chains follows, all from one sample in a study of control samples from healthy donors and cancer patients. Assay used: immunoSEQ multiplex PCR; TCRdb lists only in-frame clones, some missing. Of about 160,000 clones listed, around 90% are singletons. The sequenced sample was blood. These TCRs come from a man aged 25-40 years in good health. Each CDR3 is given with its conserved first and last residue. The D gene is left open where the match is weak. The size of a clone is reported for some rows only, either as once, few or many, or as a class for expanded clones.

j_call v_call d_call clone_size cdr3_nt cdr3_aa
TRBJ2-1 TRBV5-1 . . TGCGCCAGCAGCTATGGACAGAAAAACAATGAGCAGTTCTTC CASSYGQKNNEQFF
TRBJ1-5 TRBV2 . . TGTGCCAGCAGTGTTCAGGAGAGCAATCAGCCCCAGCATTTT CASSVQESNQPQHF
TRBJ2-2 TRBV7-2 . . TGTGCCAGCAGCTTAGCGCCGGGGGCTACTCCGAACACCGGGGAGCTGTTTTTT CASSLAPGATPNTGELFF
TRBJ2-7 TRBV11-2 . . TGTGCCAGCAGCTTAGACCCCGAGCAGTACTTC CASSLDPEQYF
TRBJ1-6 TRBV5-4 TRBD1 . TGTGCCAGCAGTTATGACAGGGGGGATTCACCCCTCCACTTT CASSYDRGDSPLHF
TRBJ2-3 TRBV5-5 TRBD2 once TGTGCCAGCAGCTTGGCCGGGCGGCGGGGGGGCGATACGCAGTATTTT CASSLAGRRGGDTQYF
TRBJ2-1 TRBV28 TRBD2 . TGTGCCAGCAGTTCCACGGCCGGGACTACACCCTACAATGAGCAGTTCTTC CASSSTAGTTPYNEQFF
TRBJ1-5 TRBV28 TRBD1 . TGTGCCAGCAGTTACGACAGGGGGGTGCATCAGCCCCAGCATTTT CASSYDRGVHQPQHF
TRBJ1-2 TRBV4-1 TRBD1 . TGCGCCAGCAGCCCTTGGTCCGGGACAGACGATGGCTACACCTTC CASSPWSGTDDGYTF
TRBJ2-7 TRBV29-1 . . TGCAGCGTGGATGGCCCGGGACCCTACGAGCAGTACTTC CSVDGPGPYEQYF
TRBJ1-5 TRBV2 . . TGTGCCAGCAGTAAACAGGGTGGGCAGCCCCAGCATTTT CASSKQGGQPQHF
TRBJ2-1 TRBV19 . . TGTGCCAGTAGTACCCAATGGCTAGACAATGAGCAGTTCTTC CASSTQWLDNEQFF
TRBJ1-1 TRBV27 . . TGTGCCAGCAGTTTTAAGGGGTCACCCCTTTCGAAGAACACTGAAGCTTTCTTT CASSFKGSPLSKNTEAFF
TRBJ2-7 TRBV7-9 . . TGTGCCAGCAGCCCGACCGGACAGCCCGGTAGCGAGCAGTACTTC CASSPTGQPGSEQYF
TRBJ1-5 TRBV25-1 . once TGTGCCAGCAGCGGATTAGGTAGCAATCAGCCCCAGCATTTT CASSGLGSNQPQHF
TRBJ2-5 TRBV5-5 . few TGTGCCAGCAGCTTGGTGGCACAGGAAAAAGAGACCCAGTACTTC CASSLVAQEKETQYF
TRBJ2-5 TRBV11-2 TRBD2 . TGTGCCAGCAGCTTGCTCACTAGCGGGGGGGCGGAGACCCAGTACTTC CASSLLTSGGAETQYF
TRBJ1-6 TRBV11-2 . . TGTGCCAGCAGCTTAGATCTGGGCAGCTCCTATAATTCACCCCTCCACTTT CASSLDLGSSYNSPLHF
TRBJ1-3 TRBV29-1 TRBD1 . TGCAGCGTACAGACAGGGCTCTCTGGAAACACCATATATTTT CSVQTGLSGNTIYF
TRBJ1-4 TRBV25-1 TRBD1 . TGTGCCAGCAGCAACAGAAGGACAGGGAGTAATGAAAAACTGTTTTTT CASSNRRTGSNEKLFF
TRBJ1-2 TRBV4-3 . . TGCGCCAGCAGCCAGAGGCGGGGGCTGGACTATGGCTACACCTTC CASSQRRGLDYGYTF
TRBJ1-3 TRBV20-1 . . TGCAGTGCTAGTGGGAGGGCAGCGAGCTCTGGAAACACCATATATTTT CSASGRAASSGNTIYF
TRBJ2-7 TRBV19 TRBD1 . TGTGCCAGTAGTAGGACCCGGGACAGGTACTACGAGCAGTACTTC CASSRTRDRYYEQYF
TRBJ1-3 TRBV11-2 TRBD1 once TGTGCCAGCAGCCTACACAGGGGGCAGGGAAACACCATATATTTT CASSLHRGQGNTIYF
TRBJ2-1 TRBV27 . . TGTGCCAGCAGTATTGAAGGCTCTGAGCAGTTCTTC CASSIEGSEQFF
TRBJ1-2 TRBV6-1 . . TGTGCCAGCAGTGAAAGGGACGGGTATGGCTACACCTTC CASSERDGYGYTF
TRBJ2-3 TRBV5-4 TRBD1 . TGTGCCAGCAGCTTAAATACAGGGGGACCAGATACGCAGTATTTT CASSLNTGGPDTQYF
TRBJ1-6 TRBV5-8 . . TGTGCCAGCAGCCAAGGGACGGCTAATTCACCCCTCCACTTT CASSQGTANSPLHF
TRBJ2-5 TRBV15 TRBD1 . TGTGCCACCAGCAGAGATTCCCGACAGGGGAGGGAGACCCAGTACTTC CATSRDSRQGRETQYF
TRBJ2-1 TRBV11-2 TRBD1 . TGTGCCAGCAGCTTACCTAAACTGCCGGGACAGAAGTACAATGAGCAGTTCTTC CASSLPKLPGQKYNEQFF
TRBJ1-5 TRBV7-8 . . TGTGCCAGCAGCTCCACCTACGGACTCTACGATAGCAATCAGCCCCAGCATTTT CASSSTYGLYDSNQPQHF